This TCR beta chain derives from a study of PD-1 and CTLA-4 blockade in melanoma (dated by TCRdb to the early 2020s). Notes on the research overall: The study compared how PD-1 blockade and CTLA-4 blockade affected the melanoma-reactive CD8 T cell response in patients with melanoma.

The library was built by means of the immunoSEQ multiplex PCR assay. TCRdb mirrors the immuneACCESS table, restricted to in-frame sequences. Some clones are absent from its copies; in checked studies, under half trace to an unresolved V gene, and the reason for the others is unknown. The sample table contains around 31,000 clones; only one count was recorded for about nine tenths of them. The ten largest clones represent 5% to 8% of the sample. CDR1 and CDR2, per the germline V gene, are SGHVS and FQNEAQ. The CDR3 numbers 12 residues from cysteine through phenylalanine. Only the CDR3 region is kept as DNA, spanning 36 bases read in frame from base 1. For this chain, trimming is 5 bases at the V end and 15 bases at the J end, and the number of junction bases without a gene match is 7. Concerning this clone itself: No antigen is known for it. No much larger clone is present one base from it, and per-base qualities are unavailable.

Sequences were derived from CD8+ T cells from peripheral blood, sampled from a patient given anti-PD-1 treatment. The origin of this receptor is a human donor with melanoma. Here the chain combines TRBV7-8 and TRBJ1-6, with TRBD1 identical over 7 junction bases. The nucleotide sequence reads as follows: TGTGCCAGCAGCCAAGACAGGGTGAGCCTCCACTTT. This yields the protein CASSQDRVSLHF.